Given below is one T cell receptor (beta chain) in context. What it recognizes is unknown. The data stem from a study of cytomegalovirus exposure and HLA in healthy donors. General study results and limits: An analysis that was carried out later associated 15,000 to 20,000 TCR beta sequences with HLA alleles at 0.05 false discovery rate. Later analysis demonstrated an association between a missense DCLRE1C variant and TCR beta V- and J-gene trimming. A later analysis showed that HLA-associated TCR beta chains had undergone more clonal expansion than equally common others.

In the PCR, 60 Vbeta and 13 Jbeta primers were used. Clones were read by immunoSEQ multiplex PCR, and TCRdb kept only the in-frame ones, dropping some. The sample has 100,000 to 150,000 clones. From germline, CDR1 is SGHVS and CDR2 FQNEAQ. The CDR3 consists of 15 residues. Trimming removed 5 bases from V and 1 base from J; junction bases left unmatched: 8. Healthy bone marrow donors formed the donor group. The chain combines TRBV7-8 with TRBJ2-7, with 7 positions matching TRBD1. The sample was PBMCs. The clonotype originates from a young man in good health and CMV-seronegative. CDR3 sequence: CASSDRDRSSYEQYF. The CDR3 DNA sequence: TGTGCCAGCAGCGACCGGGACAGAAGTTCCTACGAGCAGTACTTC.